This TCR beta chain was captured in a study of T cells after yellow fever vaccination. General observations from the study: FACS-sorted repertoires might harbor abundant contaminating clonotypes from the bulk population.

In TCRdb, the 5' RACE reads were re-called with MiXCR into one record per CDR3 protein. The sample contains nearly 550,000 distinct CDR3 sequences, over 15% of which appear only once. Germline V CDR1 and CDR2: SEHNR, FQNEAQ (reference sequence). The CDR3 runs to 17 residues. Trimming took 4 bases from V and 2 from J; bases not matched to a gene: 8. This clonotype has ten or more counts. What it binds is not known. Sequenced material: PBMCs, taken 15 days after the yellow fever booster vaccination. The TCR originated in a man between 25 and 39 years old who received the YFV17D yellow fever vaccine. The rearrangement joins TRBV7-9 to TRBJ2-2; 9 bases fit TRBD2. The CDR3 DNA reads TGTGCCAGCAGCTGGGACACTAGCGGGTCCAACACCGGGGAGCTGTTTTTT. Amino acids: CASSWDTSGSNTGELFF.